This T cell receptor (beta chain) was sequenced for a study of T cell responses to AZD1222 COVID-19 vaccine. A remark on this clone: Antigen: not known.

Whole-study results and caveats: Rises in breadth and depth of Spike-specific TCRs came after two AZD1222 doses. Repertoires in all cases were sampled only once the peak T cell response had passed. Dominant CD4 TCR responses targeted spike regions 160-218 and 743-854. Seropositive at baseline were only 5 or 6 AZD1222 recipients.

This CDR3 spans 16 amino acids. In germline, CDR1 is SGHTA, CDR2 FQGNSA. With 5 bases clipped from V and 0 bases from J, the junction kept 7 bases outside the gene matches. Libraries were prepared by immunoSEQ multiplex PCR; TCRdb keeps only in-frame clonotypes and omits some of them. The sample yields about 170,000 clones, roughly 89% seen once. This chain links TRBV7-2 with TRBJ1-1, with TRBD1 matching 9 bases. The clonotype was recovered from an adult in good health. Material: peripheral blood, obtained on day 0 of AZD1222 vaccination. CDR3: CASSSQQGAVNTEAFF. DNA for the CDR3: TGTGCCAGCAGCAGCCAACAGGGGGCGGTGAACACTGAAGCTTTCTTT. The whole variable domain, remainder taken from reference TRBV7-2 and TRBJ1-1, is GAGVSQSPSNKVTEKGKDVELRCDPISGHTALYWYRQSLGQGLEFLIYFQGNSAPDKSGLPSDRFSAERTGGSVSTLTIQRTQQEDSAVYLCASSSQQGAVNTEAFFGQGTRLTVV.